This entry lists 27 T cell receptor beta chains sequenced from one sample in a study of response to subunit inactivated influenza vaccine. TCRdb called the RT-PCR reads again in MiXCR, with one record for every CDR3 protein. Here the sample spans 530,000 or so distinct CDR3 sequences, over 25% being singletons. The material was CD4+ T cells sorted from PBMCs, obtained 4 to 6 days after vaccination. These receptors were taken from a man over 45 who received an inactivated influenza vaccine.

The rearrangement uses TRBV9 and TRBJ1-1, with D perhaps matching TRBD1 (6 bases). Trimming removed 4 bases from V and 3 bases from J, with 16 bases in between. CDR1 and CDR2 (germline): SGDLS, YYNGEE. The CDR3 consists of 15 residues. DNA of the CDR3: TGTGCCAGCAGCCCCCTAGGAGGGGGGGACACTGAAGCTTTCTTT. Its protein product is CASSPLGGGDTEAFF. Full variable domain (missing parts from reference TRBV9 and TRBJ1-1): DSGVTQTPKHLITATGQRVTLRCSPRSGDLSVYWYQQSLDQGLQFLIQYYNGEERAKGNILERFSAQQFPDLHSELNLSSLELGDSALYFCASSPLGGGDTEAFFGQGTRLTVV.

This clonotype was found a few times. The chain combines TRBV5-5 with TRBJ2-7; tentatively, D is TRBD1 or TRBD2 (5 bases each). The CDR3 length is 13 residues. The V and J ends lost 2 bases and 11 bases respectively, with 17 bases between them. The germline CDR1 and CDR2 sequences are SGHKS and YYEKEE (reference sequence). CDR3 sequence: CASSFDKGRMEYF. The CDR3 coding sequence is TGTGCCAGCAGCTTCGATAAGGGGAGAATGGAGTACTTC.

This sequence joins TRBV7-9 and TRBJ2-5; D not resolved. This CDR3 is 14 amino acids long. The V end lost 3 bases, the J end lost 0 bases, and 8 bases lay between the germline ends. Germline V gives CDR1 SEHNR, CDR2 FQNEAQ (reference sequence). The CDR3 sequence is CASSFGSNQETQYF. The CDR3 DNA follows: TGTGCCAGCAGCTTCGGCAGTAACCAAGAGACCCAGTACTTC.

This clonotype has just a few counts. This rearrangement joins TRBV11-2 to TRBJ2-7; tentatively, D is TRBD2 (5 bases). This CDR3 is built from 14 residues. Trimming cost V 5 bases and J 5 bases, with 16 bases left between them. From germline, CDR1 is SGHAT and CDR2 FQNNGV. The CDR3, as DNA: TGTGCCAGCAGCCCGATCACGGGGTACGACGAGCAGTACTTC. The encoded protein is CASSPITGYDEQYF.

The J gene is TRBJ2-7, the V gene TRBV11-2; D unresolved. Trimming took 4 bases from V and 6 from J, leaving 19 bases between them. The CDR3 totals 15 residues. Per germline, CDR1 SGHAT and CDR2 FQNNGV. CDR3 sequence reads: CASSSVGFPQVEQYF. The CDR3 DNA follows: TGTGCCAGCAGCTCAGTAGGATTTCCGCAGGTCGAGCAGTACTTC.

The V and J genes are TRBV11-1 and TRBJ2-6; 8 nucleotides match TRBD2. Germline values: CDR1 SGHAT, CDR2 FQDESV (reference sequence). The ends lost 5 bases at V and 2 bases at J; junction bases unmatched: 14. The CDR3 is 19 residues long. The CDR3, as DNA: TGTGCCAGCAGCCCTATGGGGACTAGAGCCGCGGCTGGGGCCAACGTCCTGACTTTC. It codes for CASSPMGTRAAAGANVLTF.

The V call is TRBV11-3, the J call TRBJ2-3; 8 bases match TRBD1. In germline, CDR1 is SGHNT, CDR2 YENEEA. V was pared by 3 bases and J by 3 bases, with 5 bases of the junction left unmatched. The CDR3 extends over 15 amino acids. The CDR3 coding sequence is TGTGCCAGCAGCTTCGACAGGGGATCGACAGATACGCAGTATTTT. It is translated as CASSFDRGSTDTQYF.

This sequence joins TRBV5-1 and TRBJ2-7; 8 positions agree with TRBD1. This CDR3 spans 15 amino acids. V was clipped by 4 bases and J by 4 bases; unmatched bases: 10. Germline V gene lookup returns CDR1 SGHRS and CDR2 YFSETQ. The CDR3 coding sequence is TGCGCCAGCAGCCCATCGCAGGGGGCGGCTTACGAGCAGTACTTC. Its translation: CASSPSQGAAYEQYF.

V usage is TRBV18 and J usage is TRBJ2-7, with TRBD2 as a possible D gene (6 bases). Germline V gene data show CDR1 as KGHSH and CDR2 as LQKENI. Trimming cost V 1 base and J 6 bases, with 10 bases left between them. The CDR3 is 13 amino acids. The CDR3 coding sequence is TGTGCCAGCTCACCACGGGACTCGAGCGAGCAGTACTTC. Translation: CASSPRDSSEQYF.

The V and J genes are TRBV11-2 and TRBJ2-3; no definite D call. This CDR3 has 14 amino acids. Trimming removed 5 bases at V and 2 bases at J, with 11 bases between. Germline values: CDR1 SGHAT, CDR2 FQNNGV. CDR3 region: CASSPWQYTDTQYF. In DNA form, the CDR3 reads TGTGCCAGCAGCCCTTGGCAGTACACAGATACGCAGTATTTT.

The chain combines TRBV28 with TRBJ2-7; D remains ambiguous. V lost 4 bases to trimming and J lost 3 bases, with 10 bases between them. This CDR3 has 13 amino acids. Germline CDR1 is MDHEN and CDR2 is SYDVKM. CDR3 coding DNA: TGTGCCAGCAGTTCCCCGATGGTCTACGAGCAGTACTTC. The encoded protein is CASSSPMVYEQYF. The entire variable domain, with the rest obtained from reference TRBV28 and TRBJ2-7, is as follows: DVKVTQSSRYLVKRTGEKVFLECVQDMDHENMFWYRQDPGLGLRLIYFSYDVKMKEKGDIPEGYSVSREKKERFSLILESASTNQTSMYLCASSSPMVYEQYFGPGTRLTVT.

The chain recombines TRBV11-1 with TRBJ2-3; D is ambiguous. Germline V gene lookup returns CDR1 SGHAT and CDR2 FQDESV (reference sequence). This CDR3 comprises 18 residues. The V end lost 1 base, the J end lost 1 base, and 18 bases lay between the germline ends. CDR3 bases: TGTGCCAGCAGCTTAGTCGGGCCGCTGGTTAGGGGCACAGATACGCAGTATTTT. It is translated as CASSLVGPLVRGTDTQYF. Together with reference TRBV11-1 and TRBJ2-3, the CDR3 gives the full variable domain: EAEVAQSPRYKITEKSQAVAFWCDPISGHATLYWYRQILGQGPELLVQFQDESVVDDSQLPKDRFSAERLKGVDSTLKIQPAELGDSAMYLCASSLVGPLVRGTDTQYFGPGTRLTVL.

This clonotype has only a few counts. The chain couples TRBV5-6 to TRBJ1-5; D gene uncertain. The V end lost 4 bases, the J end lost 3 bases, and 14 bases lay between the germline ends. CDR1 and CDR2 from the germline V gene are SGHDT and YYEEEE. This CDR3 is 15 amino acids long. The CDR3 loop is CASSVRMGNNQPQHF. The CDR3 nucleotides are TGTGCCAGCAGCGTGCGTATGGGGAACAATCAGCCCCAGCATTTT.

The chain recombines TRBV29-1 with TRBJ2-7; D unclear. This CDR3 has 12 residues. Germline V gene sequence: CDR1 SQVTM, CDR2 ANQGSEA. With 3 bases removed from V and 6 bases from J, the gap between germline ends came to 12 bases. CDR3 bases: TGCAGCGTTGAGGGTCAGGCCCTCGAGCAGTACTTC. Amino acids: CSVEGQALEQYF.

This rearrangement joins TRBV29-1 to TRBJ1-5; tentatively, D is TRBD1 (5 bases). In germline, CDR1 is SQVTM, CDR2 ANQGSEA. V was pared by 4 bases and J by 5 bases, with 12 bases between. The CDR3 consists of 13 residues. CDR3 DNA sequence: TGCAGCGTTGGTTTGGGGGGTGATCAGCCCCAGCATTTT. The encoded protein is CSVGLGGDQPQHF.

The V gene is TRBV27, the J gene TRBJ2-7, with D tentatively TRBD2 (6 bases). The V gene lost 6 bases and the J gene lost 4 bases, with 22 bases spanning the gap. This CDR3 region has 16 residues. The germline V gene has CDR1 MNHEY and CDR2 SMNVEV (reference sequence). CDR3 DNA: TGTGCCAGCAGGTCCTCGAAGCGGGCCTCCCCATACGAGCAGTACTTC. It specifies CASRSSKRASPYEQYF.

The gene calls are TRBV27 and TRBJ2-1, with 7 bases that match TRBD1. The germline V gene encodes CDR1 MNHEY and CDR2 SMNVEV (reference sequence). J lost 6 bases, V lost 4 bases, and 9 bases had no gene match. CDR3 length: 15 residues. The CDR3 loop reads CASSSTGALLNEQFF. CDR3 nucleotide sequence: TGTGCCAGCAGTTCCACAGGGGCCCTGCTCAATGAGCAGTTCTTC.

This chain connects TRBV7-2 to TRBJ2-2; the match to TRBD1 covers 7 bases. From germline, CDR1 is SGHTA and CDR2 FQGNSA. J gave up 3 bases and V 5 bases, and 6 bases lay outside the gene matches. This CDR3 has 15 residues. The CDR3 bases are TGTGCCAGCAGCACACGACAGGGTCACACCGGGGAGCTGTTTTTT. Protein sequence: CASSTRQGHTGELFF.

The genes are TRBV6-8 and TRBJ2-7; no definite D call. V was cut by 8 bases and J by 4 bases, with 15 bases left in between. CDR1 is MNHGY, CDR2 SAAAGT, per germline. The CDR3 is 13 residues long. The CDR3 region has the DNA TGTGCCAGCCTTGCAGCACACCTTTACGAGCAGTACTTC. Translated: CASLAAHLYEQYF.

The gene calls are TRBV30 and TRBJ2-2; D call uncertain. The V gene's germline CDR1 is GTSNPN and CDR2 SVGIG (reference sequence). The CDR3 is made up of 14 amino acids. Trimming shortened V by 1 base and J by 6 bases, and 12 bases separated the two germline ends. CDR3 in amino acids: CAWSDQGRAGELFF. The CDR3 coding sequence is TGTGCCTGGAGTGATCAAGGGCGCGCCGGGGAGCTGTTTTTT.

CDR3 DNA: TGTGCCAGCAGCTCACAGTCCGGGGTGCAGTTCTTC. Translating it yields CASSSQSGVQFF. The chain combines TRBV7-2 with TRBJ2-1; D possibly corresponds to TRBD2 (5 bases). V lost 4 bases, J lost 12 bases, and 13 bases lay in between. The CDR3 consists of 12 residues. Germline V CDR1 and CDR2: SGHTA, FQGNSA.

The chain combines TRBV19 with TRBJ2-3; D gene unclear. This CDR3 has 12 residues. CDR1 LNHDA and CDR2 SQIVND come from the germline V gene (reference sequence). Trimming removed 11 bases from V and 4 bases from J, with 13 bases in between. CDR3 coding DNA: TGTGCCGTTAGGGCGCGTCCAGATACGCAGTATTTT. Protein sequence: CAVRARPDTQYF.

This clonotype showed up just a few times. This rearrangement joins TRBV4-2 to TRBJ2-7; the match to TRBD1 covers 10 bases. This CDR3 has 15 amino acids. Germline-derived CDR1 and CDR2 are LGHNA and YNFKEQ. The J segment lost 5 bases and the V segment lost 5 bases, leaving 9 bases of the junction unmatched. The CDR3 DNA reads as TGTGCCAGCAGCGTCGGGACAGGGGCTCACAACGAGCAGTACTTC. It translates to CASSVGTGAHNEQYF.

CDR3 in amino acids: CATSDPGYEQFF. The CDR3 coding sequence is TGTGCCACCAGTGATCCCGGGTATGAGCAGTTCTTC. V usage is TRBV24-1 and J usage is TRBJ2-1; D gene uncertain. The CDR3 totals 12 residues. Germline-derived CDR1 and CDR2 are KGHDR and SFDVKD. With 3 bases removed from V and 8 bases from J, the gap between germline ends came to 7 bases.

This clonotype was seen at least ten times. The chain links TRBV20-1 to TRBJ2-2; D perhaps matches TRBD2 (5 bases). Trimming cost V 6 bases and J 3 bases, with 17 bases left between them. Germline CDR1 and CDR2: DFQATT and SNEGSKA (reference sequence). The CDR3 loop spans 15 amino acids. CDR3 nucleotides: TGCAGTGCCCGATCCAGCGGAATCGACACCGGGGAGCTGTTTTTT. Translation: CSARSSGIDTGELFF.

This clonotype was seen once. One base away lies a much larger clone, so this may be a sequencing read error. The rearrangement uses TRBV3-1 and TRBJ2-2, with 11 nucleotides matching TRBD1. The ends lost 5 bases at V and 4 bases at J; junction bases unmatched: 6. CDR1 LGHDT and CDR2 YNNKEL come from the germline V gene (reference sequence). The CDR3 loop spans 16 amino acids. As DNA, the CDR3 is TGTGCCAGCAGCGCGGGACAGGGGGTAGGCACCGGGGAGCTGTTTTTT. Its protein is CASSAGQGVGTGELFF.

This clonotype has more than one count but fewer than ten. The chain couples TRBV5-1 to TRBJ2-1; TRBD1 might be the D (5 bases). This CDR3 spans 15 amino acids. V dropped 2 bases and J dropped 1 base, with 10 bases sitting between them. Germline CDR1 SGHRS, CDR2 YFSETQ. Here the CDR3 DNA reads TGCGCCAGCAGCTTCACCACAGGTTCCTACAATGAGCAGTTCTTC. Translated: CASSFTTGSYNEQFF. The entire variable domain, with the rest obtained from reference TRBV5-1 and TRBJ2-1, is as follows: KAGVTQTPRYLIKTRGQQVTLSCSPISGHRSVSWYQQTPGQGLQFLFEYFSETQRNKGNFPGRFSGRQFSNSRSEMNVSTLELGDSALYLCASSFTTGSYNEQFFGPGTRLTVL.